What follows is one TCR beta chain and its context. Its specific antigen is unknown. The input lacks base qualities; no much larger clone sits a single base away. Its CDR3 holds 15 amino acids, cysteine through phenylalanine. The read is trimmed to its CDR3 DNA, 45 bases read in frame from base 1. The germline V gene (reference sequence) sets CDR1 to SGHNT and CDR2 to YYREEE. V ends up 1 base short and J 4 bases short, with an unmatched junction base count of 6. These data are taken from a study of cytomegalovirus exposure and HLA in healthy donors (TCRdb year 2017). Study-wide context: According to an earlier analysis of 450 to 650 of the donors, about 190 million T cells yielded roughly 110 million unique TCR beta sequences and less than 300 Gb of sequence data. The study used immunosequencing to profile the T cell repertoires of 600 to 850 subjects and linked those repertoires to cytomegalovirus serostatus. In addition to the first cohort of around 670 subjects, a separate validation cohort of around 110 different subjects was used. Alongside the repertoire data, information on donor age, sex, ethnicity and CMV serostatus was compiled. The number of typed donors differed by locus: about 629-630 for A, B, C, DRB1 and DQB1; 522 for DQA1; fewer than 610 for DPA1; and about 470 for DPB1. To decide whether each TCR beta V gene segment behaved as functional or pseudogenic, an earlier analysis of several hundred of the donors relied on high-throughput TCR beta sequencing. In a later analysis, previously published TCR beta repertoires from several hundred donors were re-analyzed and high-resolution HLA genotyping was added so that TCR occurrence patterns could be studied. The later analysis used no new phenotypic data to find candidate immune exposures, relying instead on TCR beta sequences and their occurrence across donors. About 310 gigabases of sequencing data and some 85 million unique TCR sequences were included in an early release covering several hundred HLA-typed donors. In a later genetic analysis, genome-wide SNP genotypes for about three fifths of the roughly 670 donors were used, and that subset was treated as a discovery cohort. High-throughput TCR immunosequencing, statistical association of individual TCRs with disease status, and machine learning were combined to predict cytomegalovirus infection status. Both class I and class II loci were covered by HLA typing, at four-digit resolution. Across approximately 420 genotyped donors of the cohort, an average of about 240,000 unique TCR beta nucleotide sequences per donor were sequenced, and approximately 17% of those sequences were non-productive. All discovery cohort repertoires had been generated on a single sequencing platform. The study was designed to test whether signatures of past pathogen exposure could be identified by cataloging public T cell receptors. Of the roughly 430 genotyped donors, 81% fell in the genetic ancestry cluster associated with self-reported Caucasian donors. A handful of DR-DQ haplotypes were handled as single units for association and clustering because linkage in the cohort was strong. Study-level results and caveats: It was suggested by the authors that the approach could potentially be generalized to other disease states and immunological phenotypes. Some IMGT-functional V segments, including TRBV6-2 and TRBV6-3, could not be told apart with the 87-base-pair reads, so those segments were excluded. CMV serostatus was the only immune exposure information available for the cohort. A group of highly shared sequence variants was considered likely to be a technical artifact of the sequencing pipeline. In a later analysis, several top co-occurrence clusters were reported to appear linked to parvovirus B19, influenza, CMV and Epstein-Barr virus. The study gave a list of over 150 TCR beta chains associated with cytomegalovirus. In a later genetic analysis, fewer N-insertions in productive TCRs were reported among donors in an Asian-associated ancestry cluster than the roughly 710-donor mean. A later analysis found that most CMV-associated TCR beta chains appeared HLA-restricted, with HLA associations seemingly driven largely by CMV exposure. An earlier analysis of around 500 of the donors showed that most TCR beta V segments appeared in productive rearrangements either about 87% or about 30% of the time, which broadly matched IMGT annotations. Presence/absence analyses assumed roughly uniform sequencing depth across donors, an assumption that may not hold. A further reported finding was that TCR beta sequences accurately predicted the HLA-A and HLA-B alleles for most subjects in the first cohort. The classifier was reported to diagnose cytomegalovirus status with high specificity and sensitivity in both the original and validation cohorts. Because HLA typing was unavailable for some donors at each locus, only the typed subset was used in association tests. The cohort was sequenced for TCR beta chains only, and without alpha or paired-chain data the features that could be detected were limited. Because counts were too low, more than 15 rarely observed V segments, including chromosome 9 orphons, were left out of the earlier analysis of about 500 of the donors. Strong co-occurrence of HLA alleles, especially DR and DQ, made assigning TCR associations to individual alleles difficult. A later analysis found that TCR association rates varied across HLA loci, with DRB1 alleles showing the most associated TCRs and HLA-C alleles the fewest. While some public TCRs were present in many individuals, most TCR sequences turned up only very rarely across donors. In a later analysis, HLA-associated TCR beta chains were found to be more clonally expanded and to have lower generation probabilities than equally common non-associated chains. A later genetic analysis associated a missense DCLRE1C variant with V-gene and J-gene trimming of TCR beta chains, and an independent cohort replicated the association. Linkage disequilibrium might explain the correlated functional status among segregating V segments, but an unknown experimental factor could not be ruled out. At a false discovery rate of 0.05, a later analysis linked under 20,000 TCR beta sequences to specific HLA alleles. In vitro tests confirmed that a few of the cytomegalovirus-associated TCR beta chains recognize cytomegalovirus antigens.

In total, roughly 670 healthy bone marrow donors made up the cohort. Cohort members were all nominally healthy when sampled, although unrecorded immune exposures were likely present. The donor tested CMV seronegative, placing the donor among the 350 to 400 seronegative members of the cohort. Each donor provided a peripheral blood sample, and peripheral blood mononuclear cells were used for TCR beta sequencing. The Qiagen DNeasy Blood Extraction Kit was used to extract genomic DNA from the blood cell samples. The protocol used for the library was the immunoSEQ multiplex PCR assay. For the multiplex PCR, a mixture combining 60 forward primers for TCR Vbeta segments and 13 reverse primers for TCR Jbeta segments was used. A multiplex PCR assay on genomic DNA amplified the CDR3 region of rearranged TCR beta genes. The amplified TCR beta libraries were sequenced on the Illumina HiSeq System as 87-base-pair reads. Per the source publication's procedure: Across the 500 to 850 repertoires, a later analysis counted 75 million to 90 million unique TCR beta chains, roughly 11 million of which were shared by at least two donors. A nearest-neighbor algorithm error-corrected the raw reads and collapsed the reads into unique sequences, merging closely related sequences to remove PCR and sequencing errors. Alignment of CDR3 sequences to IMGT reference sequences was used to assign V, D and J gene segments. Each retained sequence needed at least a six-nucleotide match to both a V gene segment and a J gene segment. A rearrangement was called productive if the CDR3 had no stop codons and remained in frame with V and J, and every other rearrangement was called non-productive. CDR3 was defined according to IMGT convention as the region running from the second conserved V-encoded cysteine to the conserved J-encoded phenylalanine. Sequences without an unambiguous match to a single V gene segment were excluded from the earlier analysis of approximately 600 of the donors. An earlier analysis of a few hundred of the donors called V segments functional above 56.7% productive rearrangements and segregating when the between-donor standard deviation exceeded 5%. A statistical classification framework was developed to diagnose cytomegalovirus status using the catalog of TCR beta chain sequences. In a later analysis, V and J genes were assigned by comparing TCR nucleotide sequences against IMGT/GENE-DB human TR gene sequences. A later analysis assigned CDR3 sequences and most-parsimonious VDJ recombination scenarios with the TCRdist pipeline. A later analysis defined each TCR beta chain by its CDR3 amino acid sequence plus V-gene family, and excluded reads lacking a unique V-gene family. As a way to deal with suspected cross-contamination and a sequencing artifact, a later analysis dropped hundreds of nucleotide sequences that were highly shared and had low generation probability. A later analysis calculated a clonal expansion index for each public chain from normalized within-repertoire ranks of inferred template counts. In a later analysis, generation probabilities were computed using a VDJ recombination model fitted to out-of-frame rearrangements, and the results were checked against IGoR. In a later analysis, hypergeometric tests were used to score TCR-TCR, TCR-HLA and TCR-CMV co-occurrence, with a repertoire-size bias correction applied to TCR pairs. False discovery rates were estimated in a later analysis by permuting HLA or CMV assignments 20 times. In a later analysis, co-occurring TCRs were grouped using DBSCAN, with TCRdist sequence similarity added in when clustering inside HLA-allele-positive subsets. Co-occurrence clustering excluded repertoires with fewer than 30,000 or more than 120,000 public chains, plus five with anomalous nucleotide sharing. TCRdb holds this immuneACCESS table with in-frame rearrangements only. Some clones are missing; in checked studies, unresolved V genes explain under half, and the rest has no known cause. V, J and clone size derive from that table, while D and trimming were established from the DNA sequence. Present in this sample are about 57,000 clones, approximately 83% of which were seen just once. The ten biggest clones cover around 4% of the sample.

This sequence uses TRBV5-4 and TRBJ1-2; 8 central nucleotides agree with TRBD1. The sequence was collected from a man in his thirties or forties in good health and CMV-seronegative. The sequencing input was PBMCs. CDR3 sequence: CASSLQGAQVYGYTF. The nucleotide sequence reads TGTGCCAGCAGCTTGCAGGGGGCGCAGGTCTATGGCTACACCTTC.